These 24 T cell receptor beta chains originate from one sample sequenced in a study of T cell clones after liver transplantation. This table comes from immunoSEQ multiplex PCR, and its TCRdb copy is limited to in-frame clones, with some not included. The repertoire holds about 20,000 clones, with approximately 84% as singletons. The sequenced sample was CD8+ T cells from blood, obtained roughly 55 months after liver transplant. These receptors all stem from a human patient who received a liver transplant. Some T cells may be provided by the graft donor.

The J gene is TRBJ2-1, the V gene TRBV27, with 7 bases lining up with TRBD2. The germline V gene encodes CDR1 MNHEY and CDR2 SMNVEV (reference sequence). With 5 bases clipped from V and 8 bases from J, the junction kept 18 bases outside the gene matches. CDR3 length: 17 amino acids. The CDR3 DNA reads TGTGCCAGCAGTCTACCACGGCCCAGCGGGGCTGGGGATGAGCAGTTCTTC. It encodes CASSLPRPSGAGDEQFF.

The chain has TRBV15 and TRBJ1-2; 7 bases are shared with TRBD1. This CDR3 is 17 amino acids long. J gave up 4 bases and V 0 bases, and 11 bases lay outside the gene matches. Germline V gene lookup returns CDR1 LNHNV and CDR2 YYDKDF (reference sequence). This chain's CDR3 is CATSRDTGEGRSYGYTF. The CDR3 bases are TGTGCCACCAGCAGAGATACAGGGGAGGGGAGGAGCTATGGCTACACCTTC.

J is TRBJ2-7 and V is TRBV7-9; D remains ambiguous. Germline CDR1 is SEHNR and CDR2 is FQNEAQ (reference sequence). V was cut by 7 bases and J by 2 bases, with 9 bases left in between. CDR3 size: 12 residues. CDR3 bases: TGTGCCAGCACGACGGGCCCCTACGAGCAGTACTTC. This codes for CASTTGPYEQYF.

The V call is TRBV11-1, the J call TRBJ1-1; unclear D gene. Trimming took 5 bases from V and 7 from J, leaving 11 bases between them. Germline V gene lookup returns CDR1 SGHAT and CDR2 FQDESV (reference sequence). The CDR3 spans 12 residues. The CDR3 spells CASSADSDEAFF. In DNA form, the CDR3 reads TGTGCCAGCAGCGCAGACTCCGATGAAGCTTTCTTT.

The chain combines TRBV11-2 with TRBJ2-7; D gene ambiguous. The length of the CDR3 is 15 residues. With 0 bases removed from V and 2 bases from J, the gap between germline ends came to 11 bases. Germline lookup yields CDR1 SGHAT and CDR2 FQNNGV. The CDR3: CASSLEAGKAYEQYF. The CDR3 DNA reads TGTGCCAGCAGCTTAGAGGCAGGAAAAGCCTACGAGCAGTACTTC.

The chain joins TRBV5-1 to TRBJ2-1, with D perhaps matching TRBD2 (5 bases). Germline V gives CDR1 SGHRS, CDR2 YFSETQ. V gave up 4 bases and J gave up 6 bases, with 17 bases separating them. The CDR3 sequence is 15 residues long. The DNA for the CDR3 is TGCGCCAGCAGCCCCGGTACTGGACTCTTCAATGAGCAGTTCTTC. Translated, it gives CASSPGTGLFNEQFF.

This chain joins TRBV10-2 and TRBJ2-7; D is tentatively TRBD1 or TRBD2 (5 bases each). V was cut by 5 bases and J by 3 bases, with 17 bases left in between. The length of the CDR3 is 15 residues. The germline CDR1 and CDR2 sequences are WSHSY and SAAADI. This CDR3 is CASSTPGPPDYEQYF. The CDR3 DNA is TGCGCCAGCAGTACACCGGGACCACCTGACTACGAGCAGTACTTC.

This chain links TRBV30 with TRBJ2-7, with TRBD1 matching 8 bases. After removal of 6 bases from V and 5 bases from J, the junction contained 3 bases not matched to a gene. Germline CDR1 is GTSNPN and CDR2 is SVGIG (reference sequence). The CDR3 extends over 11 amino acids. The CDR3 coding sequence is TGTGCCTGTCCCAGGGGGCACGAGCAGTACTTC. Translating it yields CACPRGHEQYF.

This chain joins TRBV9 and TRBJ2-3; 8 positions match TRBD2. This CDR3 spans 16 amino acids. V shed 0 bases, J shed 2 bases, and the junction held 5 bases outside the gene matches. Germline CDR1 SGDLS, CDR2 YYNGEE. The CDR3 reads CASSVDSGGPTDTQYF. CDR3 sequence (DNA): TGTGCCAGCAGCGTAGATTCGGGGGGGCCCACAGATACGCAGTATTTT.

This clone has just a few counts. The V call is TRBV7-2, the J call TRBJ2-7; TRBD2 aligns across 7 bases. From germline, CDR1 is SGHTA and CDR2 FQGNSA. This CDR3 is built from 14 residues. V shed 5 bases, J shed 3 bases, and the junction held 7 bases outside the gene matches. As DNA, the CDR3 is TGTGCCAGCAGCCCGCGGGGGATTTACTACGAGCAGTACTTC. Translating it yields CASSPRGIYYEQYF.

This sequence joins TRBV6-5 and TRBJ1-1; 7 nucleotides match TRBD1. The CDR3 is made up of 13 amino acids. Trimming took 5 bases from V and 10 from J; bases not matched to a gene: 10. Per the germline V gene, CDR1 is MNHEY and CDR2 is SVGAGI. The CDR3 coding sequence is TGTGCCAGCAGTGGCGGGACAGAGGATTCAGCTTTCTTT. It is translated as CASSGGTEDSAFF.

This rearrangement joins TRBV4-2 to TRBJ1-2; D uncertain. This CDR3 is 13 amino acids long. Germline CDR1 reads LGHNA; CDR2 reads YNFKEQ. Trimming removed 1 base from V and 6 bases from J, with 9 bases in between. This chain's CDR3 is CASSQGDGDGYTF. The CDR3 DNA reads as TGTGCCAGCAGCCAAGGTGACGGAGATGGCTACACCTTC.

The chain employs TRBV21-1 and TRBJ1-1; the D call TRBD1 from the table was never checked on the DNA. TRBV21-1 is a pseudogene locus. The CDR3 loop spans 13 amino acids. This chain's CDR3 is CASSNDKHTEAFF. The CDR3 region has the DNA TGTGCCAGCAGTAATGACAAGCACACTGAAGCTTTCTTT.

CDR3 bases: TGTGCCTGGAGCGTCGGTAGCGGGGGGGCCTACGAGCAGTACTTC. The encoded protein is CAWSVGSGGAYEQYF. V usage is TRBV30 and J usage is TRBJ2-7; the match to TRBD2 covers 11 bases. The CDR3 spans 15 residues. Germline assignment: CDR1 GTSNPN and CDR2 SVGIG (reference sequence). V lost 3 bases and J lost 2; bases outside the gene matches: 6.

The chain recombines TRBV7-6 with TRBJ2-2; D ambiguous. This CDR3 has 14 residues. The V gene lost 1 base and the J gene lost 8 bases, with 11 bases spanning the gap. Germline loops: CDR1 SGHVS, CDR2 FNYEAQ. CDR3 sequence reads: CASSLVALSGELFF. The CDR3 nucleotides are TGTGCCAGCAGCTTAGTGGCCCTCTCTGGGGAGCTGTTTTTT. The full variable domain, its missing parts supplied by reference TRBV7-6 and TRBJ2-2, is GAGVSQSPRYKVTKRGQDVALRCDPISGHVSLYWYRQALGQGPEFLTYFNYEAQQDKSGLPNDRFSAERPEGSISTLTIQRTEQRDSAMYRCASSLVALSGELFFGEGSRLTVL.

V usage is TRBV28 and J usage is TRBJ1-5, with D maybe TRBD1 (5 bases). Trimming took 7 bases from V and 7 from J, leaving 20 bases between them. The CDR3 extends over 15 amino acids. Germline CDR1 MDHEN, CDR2 SYDVKM. CDR3 loop: CASTLLGDLNQPQHF. The CDR3 DNA is TGTGCCAGCACCCTTCTAGGGGATCTTAACCAGCCCCAGCATTTT.

The chain recombines TRBV6-5 with TRBJ1-1; D ambiguous. CDR1 and CDR2 from the germline V gene are MNHEY and SVGAGI. This CDR3 is built from 11 residues. The V end lost 8 bases, the J end lost 1 base, and 5 bases lay between the germline ends. The CDR3 DNA reads TGTGCCAGCGTGCAGAACACTGAAGCTTTCTTT. It translates to CASVQNTEAFF.

This clone was seen a handful of times. The chain combines TRBV7-9 with TRBJ2-7; tentatively, D is TRBD1 (5 bases). Germline CDR1 and CDR2: SEHNR and FQNEAQ (reference sequence). The ends were cut back, 2 bases at V and 0 bases at J, with 11 bases in the middle. This CDR3 spans 15 amino acids. In DNA, the CDR3 is TGTGCCAGCAGCTTAATAAGGGGCGGCTCCTACGAGCAGTACTTC. It specifies CASSLIRGGSYEQYF.

The chain employs TRBV14 and TRBJ2-1; 9 bases are shared with TRBD2. The CDR3 is 15 residues long. Germline CDR1 reads SGHDN; CDR2 reads FVKESK. The junction had 6 bases not matched to a gene; V was cut back by 2 bases and J by 7 bases. The CDR3 DNA sequence: TGTGCCAGCAGCCAAATAGCGGGGGTGGGGAATGAGCAGTTCTTC. It specifies CASSQIAGVGNEQFF.

As to this clone: The junction differs from germline at one of its ends, possibly a read error. The gene calls are TRBV5-4 and TRBJ2-2; TRBD1 matches 9 bases. The CDR3 covers 15 residues. Germline assignment: CDR1 SGHNT and CDR2 YYREEE (reference sequence). CDR3 loop: CARSCGTGRTGELFF. CDR3 in DNA: TGTGCCAGAAGCTGTGGGACAGGGCGCACCGGGGAGCTGTTTTTT.

CDR3 coding DNA: TGTGCAAGTCGCGAAGATAGGGATGGGAGCACTGAAGCTTTCTTT. It is translated as CASREDRDGSTEAFF. The chain is built from TRBV12-2 and TRBJ1-1. TRBV12-2 is assigned pseudogene status. CDR3 length: 15 residues.

The V gene is TRBV11-3, the J gene TRBJ2-5; 11 positions agree with TRBD1. The CDR3 is 17 residues long. V shed 4 bases, J shed 5 bases, and the junction held 12 bases outside the gene matches. Germline V gives CDR1 SGHNT, CDR2 YENEEA. In nucleotides, the CDR3 is TGTGCCAGCAGCTCCCCCGGACAGGGGGCTTTAGAGGAGACCCAGTACTTC. Translating gives CASSSPGQGALEETQYF.

J is TRBJ2-2 and V is TRBV13; tentatively, D is TRBD2 (5 bases). The germline V and J ends were trimmed by 9 bases and 5 bases, with 16 bases remaining between them. CDR3 length: 14 amino acids. Germline CDR1 PRHDT, CDR2 FYEKMQ (reference sequence). The DNA of the CDR3 is TGTGCCAGTCTCCCCCTAGCTGCAACCGGGGAGCTGTTTTTT. Its protein is CASLPLAATGELFF.

The rearrangement joins TRBV11-2 to TRBJ2-1; D not certain. Trimming cost V 5 bases and J 2 bases, with 4 bases left between them. Germline V CDR1 and CDR2: SGHAT, FQNNGV. This CDR3 spans 12 amino acids. The CDR3 region has the DNA TGTGCCAGCAGCCGAACCTACAATGAGCAGTTCTTC. Translating gives CASSRTYNEQFF.